This T cell receptor beta chain was captured in a study of long-term antiretroviral therapy in people with HIV. General study points: Diversity measured after ART increased yet remained under transplant donor controls. Clones that had undergone expansion before ART prevailed in the repertoire throughout all time points.

They ran version v3.0 of the immunoSEQ assay at survey level. TCRdb's table, derived via immunoSEQ multiplex PCR, lists solely in-frame clones and lacks some. This sample has 10,000 to 15,000 clones, with 79% found just once. Unmatched junction bases numbered 11, after V lost 4 bases and J lost 8 bases. CDR1 and CDR2 (germline): MNHEY, SMNVEV (reference sequence). The CDR3 extends over 15 amino acids. A word on this clone: Its matching antigen is unknown.

The cryopreserved samples used held roughly 0.9-11 million PBMC prior to extraction of DNA. The V and J genes are TRBV27 and TRBJ2-1; 7 positions agree with TRBD2. The TCR sequence derives from a woman in her thirties or forties with HIV. The sequences come from unsorted PBMCs, collected 0.8 years before starting antiretroviral therapy. CDR3 nucleotides: TGTGCCAGCAGTTCCTCCAAGACTAGCTTCCATGAGCAGTTCTTC. Translated, it gives CASSSSKTSFHEQFF.